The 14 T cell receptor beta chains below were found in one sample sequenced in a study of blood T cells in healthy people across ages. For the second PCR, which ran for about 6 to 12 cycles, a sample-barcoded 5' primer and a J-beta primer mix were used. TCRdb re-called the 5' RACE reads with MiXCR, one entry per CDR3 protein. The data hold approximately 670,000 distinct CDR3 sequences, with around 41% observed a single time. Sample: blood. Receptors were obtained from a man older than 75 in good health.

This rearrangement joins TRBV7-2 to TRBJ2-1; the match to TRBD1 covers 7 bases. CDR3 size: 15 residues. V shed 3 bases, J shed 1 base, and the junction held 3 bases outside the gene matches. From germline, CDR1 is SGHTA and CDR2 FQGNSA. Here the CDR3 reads CASSLDRFSYNEQFF. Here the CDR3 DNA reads TGTGCCAGCAGCTTGGACAGGTTTTCCTACAATGAGCAGTTCTTC.

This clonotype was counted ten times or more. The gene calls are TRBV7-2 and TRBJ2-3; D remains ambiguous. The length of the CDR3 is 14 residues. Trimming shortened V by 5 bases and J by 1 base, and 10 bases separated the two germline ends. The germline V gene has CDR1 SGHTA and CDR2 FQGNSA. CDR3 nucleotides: TGTGCCAGCAGCCCTCCCGGTCGCACAGATACGCAGTATTTT. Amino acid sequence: CASSPPGRTDTQYF.

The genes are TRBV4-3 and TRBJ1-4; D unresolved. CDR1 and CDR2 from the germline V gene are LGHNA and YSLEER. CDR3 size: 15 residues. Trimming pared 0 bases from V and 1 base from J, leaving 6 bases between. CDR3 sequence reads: CASSQDQVTNEKLFF. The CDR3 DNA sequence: TGCGCCAGCAGCCAAGATCAAGTAACTAATGAAAAACTGTTTTTT.

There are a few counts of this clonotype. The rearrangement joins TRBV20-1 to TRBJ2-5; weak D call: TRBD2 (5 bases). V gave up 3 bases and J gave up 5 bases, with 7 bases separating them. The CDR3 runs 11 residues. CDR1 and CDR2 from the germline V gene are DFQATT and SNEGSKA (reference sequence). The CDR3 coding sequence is TGCAGTGCTAGGAGGGCGGAGACCCAGTACTTC. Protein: CSARRAETQYF.

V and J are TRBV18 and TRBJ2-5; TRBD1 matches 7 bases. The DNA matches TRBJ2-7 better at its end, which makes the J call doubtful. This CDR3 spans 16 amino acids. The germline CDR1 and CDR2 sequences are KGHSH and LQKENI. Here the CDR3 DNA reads TGTGCCAGCTCACCTCGACCGGGACAGCCTATGGACGAGCAGTACTTC. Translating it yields CASSPRPGQPMDEQYF.

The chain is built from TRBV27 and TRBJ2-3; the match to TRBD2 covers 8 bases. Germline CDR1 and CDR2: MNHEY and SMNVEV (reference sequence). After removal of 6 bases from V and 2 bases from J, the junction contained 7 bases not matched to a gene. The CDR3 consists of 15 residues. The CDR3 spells CASSSSGSNTDTQYF. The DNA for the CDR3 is TGTGCCAGCAGCTCTAGCGGGTCGAACACAGATACGCAGTATTTT.

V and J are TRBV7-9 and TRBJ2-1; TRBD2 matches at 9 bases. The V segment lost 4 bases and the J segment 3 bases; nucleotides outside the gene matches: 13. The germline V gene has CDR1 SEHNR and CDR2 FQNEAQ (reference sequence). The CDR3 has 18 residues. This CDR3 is CASSSPLWAGGFYNEQFF. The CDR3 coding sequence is TGTGCCAGCAGCTCTCCCCTTTGGGCGGGAGGGTTCTACAATGAGCAGTTCTTC. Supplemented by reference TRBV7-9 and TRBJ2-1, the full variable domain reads DTGVSQNPRHKITKRGQNVTFRCDPISEHNRLYWYRQTLGQGPEFLTYFQNEAQLEKSRLLSDRFSAERPKGSFSTLEIQRTEQGDSAMYLCASSSPLWAGGFYNEQFFGPGTRLTVL.

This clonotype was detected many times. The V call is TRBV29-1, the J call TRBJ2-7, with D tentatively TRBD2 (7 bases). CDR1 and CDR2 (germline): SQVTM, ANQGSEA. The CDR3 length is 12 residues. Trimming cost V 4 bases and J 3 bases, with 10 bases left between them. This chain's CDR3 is CSVGRGGYEQYF. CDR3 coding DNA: TGCAGCGTTGGGAGGGGGGGCTACGAGCAGTACTTC.

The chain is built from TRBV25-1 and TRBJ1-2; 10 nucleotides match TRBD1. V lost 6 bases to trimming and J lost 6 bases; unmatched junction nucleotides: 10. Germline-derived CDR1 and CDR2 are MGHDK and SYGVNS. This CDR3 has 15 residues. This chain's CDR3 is CASSWRTGGENGYTF. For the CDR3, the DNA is TGTGCCAGCAGCTGGCGGACAGGGGGGGAGAATGGCTACACCTTC.

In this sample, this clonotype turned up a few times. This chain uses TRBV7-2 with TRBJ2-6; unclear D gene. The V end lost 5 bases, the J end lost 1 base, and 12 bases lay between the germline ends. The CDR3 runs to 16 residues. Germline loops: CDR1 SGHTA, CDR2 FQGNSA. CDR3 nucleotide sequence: TGTGCCAGCAGCCGTACGCTGGCGTCTGGGGCCAACGTCCTGACTTTC. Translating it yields CASSRTLASGANVLTF.

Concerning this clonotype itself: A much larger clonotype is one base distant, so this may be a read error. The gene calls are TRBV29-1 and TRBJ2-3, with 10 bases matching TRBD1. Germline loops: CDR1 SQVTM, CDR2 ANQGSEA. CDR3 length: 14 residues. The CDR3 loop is CSVTGGAAPDAQYF. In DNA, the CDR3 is TGCAGCGTGACAGGGGGCGCGGCCCCAGATGCGCAGTATTTT.

CDR3 residues: CSARTTISTDTQYF. DNA of the CDR3: TGCAGTGCTAGGACTACCATTAGCACAGATACGCAGTATTTT. This sequence joins TRBV20-1 and TRBJ2-3; D may be TRBD2 (5 bases). Germline loops: CDR1 DFQATT, CDR2 SNEGSKA (reference sequence). V lost 3 bases and J 0 bases, leaving 10 bases between the germline ends. The CDR3 covers 14 residues.

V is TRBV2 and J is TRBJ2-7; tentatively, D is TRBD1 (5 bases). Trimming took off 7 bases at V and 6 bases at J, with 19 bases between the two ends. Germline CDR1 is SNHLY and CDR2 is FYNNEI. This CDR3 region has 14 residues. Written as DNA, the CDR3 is TGTGCCAGCATTCCCCAGGGTTTGGCAAGCGAGCAGTACTTC. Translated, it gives CASIPQGLASEQYF.

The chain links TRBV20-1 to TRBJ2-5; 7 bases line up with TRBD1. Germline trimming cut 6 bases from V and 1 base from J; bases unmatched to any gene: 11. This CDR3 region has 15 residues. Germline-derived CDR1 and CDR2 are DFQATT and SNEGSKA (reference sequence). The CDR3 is CSASPRQGFQETQYF. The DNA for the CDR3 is TGCAGTGCCAGCCCCCGACAGGGATTCCAAGAGACCCAGTACTTC.